The clone carrying this T cell receptor (beta chain) was seen a few times. The sample contains more than one DNA sequence encoding this CDR3. Clones were read by immunoSEQ multiplex PCR, and TCRdb kept only the in-frame ones, dropping some. The data show fewer than 700,000 clones, around nine tenths seen once. These data originate in a study of blood T cell repertoires in COVID-19. Overall study context: The cDNA or gDNA used as material had been derived from T cells, B-cell-depleted T cells, or PBMCs.

There are 13 residues in the CDR3. The V and J ends lost 1 base and 4 bases respectively, with 4 bases between them. Germline CDR1 is LGHDT and CDR2 is YNNKEL (reference sequence). This receptor was taken from a woman aged 45 to 65 with COVID-19, enrolled during active disease. The chain has TRBV3-1 (or the pseudogene TRBV3-2) and TRBJ2-2; unclear D gene. Sequencing was performed on peripheral blood. Here the CDR3 DNA reads TGTGCCAGCAGCCAAGCGTCCACCGGGGAGCTGTTTTTT. Its protein product is CASSQASTGELFF.